This TCR beta chain derives from a study of post-analysis software for immune sequencing data. As for the study in general: Relapsing-remitting, secondary progressive and progressive-relapsing multiple sclerosis were all included among the disease courses.

Broader study findings: Among roughly 5 TRBV segments more frequent in patients than controls were TRBV5-6, TRBV5-1 and TRBV20-1. The F measure placed samples prepared in the same batch into strongly shared clusters.

On this clonotype: Its antigen is unknown.

Tagging with unique molecular identifiers was a feature of the TCR beta cDNA libraries. Each sample of about 0.9 to 11 million input T cells yielded around 500,000 cDNA molecules, so each molecule approximated one T cell. One entry per CDR3 protein, called by TCRdb with MiXCR from the PCR reads. The sample consists of around 160,000 distinct CDR3 sequences, roughly 35% of them appearing once. The CDR3 spans 16 residues. Deletions cut 3 bases from V and 0 bases from J, with 15 bases between. CDR1 and CDR2 from the germline V gene are DFQATT and SNEGSKA (reference sequence). This specimen was blood, taken after autologous hematopoietic stem cell transplantation. The V call is TRBV20-1, the J call TRBJ2-1; TRBD1 might be the D (5 bases). The TCR sequence derives from a girl aged 10 to 17 with multiple sclerosis. The CDR3: CSASDSWQSSYNEQFF. In nucleotides, the CDR3 is TGCAGTGCTAGTGACAGTTGGCAGAGCTCCTACAATGAGCAGTTCTTC.